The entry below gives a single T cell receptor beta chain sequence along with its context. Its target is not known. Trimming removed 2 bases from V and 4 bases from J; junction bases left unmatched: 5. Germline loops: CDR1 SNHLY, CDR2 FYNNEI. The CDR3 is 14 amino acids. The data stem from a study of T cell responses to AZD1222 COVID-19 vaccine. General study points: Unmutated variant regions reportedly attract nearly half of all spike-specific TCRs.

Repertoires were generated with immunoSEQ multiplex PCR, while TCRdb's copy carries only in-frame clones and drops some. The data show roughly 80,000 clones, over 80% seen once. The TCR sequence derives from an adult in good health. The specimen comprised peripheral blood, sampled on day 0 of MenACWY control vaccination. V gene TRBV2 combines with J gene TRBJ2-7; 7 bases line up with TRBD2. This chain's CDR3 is CASSEPGGRYEQYF. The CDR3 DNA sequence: TGTGCCAGCAGTGAACCGGGAGGTCGGTACGAGCAGTACTTC.